This T cell receptor (beta chain) was observed in a study of T cell responses to AZD1222 COVID-19 vaccine. On the study more broadly: Pooling was applied to second doses at about 4 or about 12 weeks.

The protocol was immunoSEQ multiplex PCR, while the TCRdb copy is restricted to in-frame clones and leaves out a portion. The table lists tens of thousands of clones, approximately 90% of them singletons. Points from the study as a whole: Two AZD1222 administrations were followed by greater Spike-specific TCR breadth and depth. Unmutated regions of variants are reportedly targeted by nearly half of spike-specific TCRs. Baseline testing showed seropositivity in only a handful of AZD1222 recipients.

About this clone: The target antigen is unknown.

Germline CDR1 is SNHLY and CDR2 is FYNNEI. The CDR3 has 13 residues. V lost 8 bases and J 7 bases, leaving 14 bases between the germline ends. Sequencing used peripheral blood, obtained on day 0 of AZD1222 vaccination. The clonotype originates from an adult in good health. This sequence joins TRBV2 and TRBJ1-4, with D possibly TRBD1 on 6 matching bases. The CDR3 loop is CASLTGKGEKLFF. The CDR3 bases are TGTGCCAGCCTTACAGGGAAGGGTGAAAAACTGTTTTTT.